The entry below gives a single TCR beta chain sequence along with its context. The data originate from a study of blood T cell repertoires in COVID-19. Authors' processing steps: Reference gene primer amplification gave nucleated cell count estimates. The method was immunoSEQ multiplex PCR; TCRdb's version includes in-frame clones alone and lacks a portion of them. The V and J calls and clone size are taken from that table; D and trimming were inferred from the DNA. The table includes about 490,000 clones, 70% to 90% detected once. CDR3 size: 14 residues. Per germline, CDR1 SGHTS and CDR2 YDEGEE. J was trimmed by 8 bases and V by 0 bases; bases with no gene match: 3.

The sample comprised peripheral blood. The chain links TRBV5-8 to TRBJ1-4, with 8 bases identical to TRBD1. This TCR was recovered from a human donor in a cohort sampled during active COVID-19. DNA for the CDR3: TGTGCCAGCAGCTTGGGACAGGGGTACGAAAAACTGTTTTTT. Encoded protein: CASSLGQGYEKLFF.